These 14 T cell receptor beta chains share one sample of origin, sequenced in a study of memory CD4+ T cells and cytomegalovirus serostatus. Assay used: immunoSEQ multiplex PCR; TCRdb lists only in-frame clones, some missing. The sample records some 44,000 clones, roughly 79% being singletons. The sort gate was single viable CD3+CD4+CD8-CD45RO+ cells for memory CD4+ T cells. The material sequenced was memory CD4+ T cells from blood. These TCRs come from an adult in good health and CMV-seronegative.

The chain recombines TRBV5-4 with TRBJ1-1; D call uncertain. This CDR3 is 13 amino acids long. Germline assignment: CDR1 SGHNT and CDR2 YYREEE (reference sequence). The V end lost 0 bases, the J end lost 4 bases, and 7 bases lay between the germline ends. The CDR3 nucleotides are TGTGCCAGCAGCTTGGAAGGGTTCACTGAAGCTTTCTTT. Protein: CASSLEGFTEAFF.

The chain is built from TRBV28 and TRBJ2-5; the match to TRBD2 covers 11 bases. Germline-derived CDR1 and CDR2 are MDHEN and SYDVKM. This CDR3 contains 19 residues. V gave up 5 bases and J gave up 5 bases; unmatched junction bases: 19. The DNA for the CDR3 is TGTGCCAGCAGTCGAATCCCATTTAGCGGGGGGGTCTGGGAGGAGACCCAGTACTTC. Encoded protein: CASSRIPFSGGVWEETQYF. The full variable domain, in which reference TRBV28 and TRBJ2-5 provide the parts outside the CDR3, is DVKVTQSSRYLVKRTGEKVFLECVQDMDHENMFWYRQDPGLGLRLIYFSYDVKMKEKGDIPEGYSVSREKKERFSLILESASTNQTSMYLCASSRIPFSGGVWEETQYFGPGTRLLVL.

The chain has TRBV7-9 and TRBJ2-5; D uncertain. V lost 0 bases and J 5 bases, leaving 10 bases between the germline ends. The length of the CDR3 is 14 residues. Germline CDR1 is SEHNR and CDR2 is FQNEAQ (reference sequence). The CDR3 nucleotides are TGTGCCAGCAGCTTAGCGAAAGGGCTCGAGACCCAGTACTTC. Translating it yields CASSLAKGLETQYF.

Worth noting for this clone: The sample holds other DNA sequences that translate to the same CDR3. The J gene is TRBJ1-5, the V gene TRBV2; TRBD1 is a possible D gene (6 bases). The V gene's germline CDR1 is SNHLY and CDR2 FYNNEI. This CDR3 comprises 13 residues. Trimming left V 8 bases short and J 3 bases short, with 11 bases between. The CDR3 region is CASSRGANQPQHF. The CDR3, as DNA: TGTGCCAGCTCGCGGGGGGCCAATCAGCCCCAGCATTTT. The full variable domain, rest sourced from reference TRBV2 and TRBJ1-5, is EPEVTQTPSHQVTQMGQEVILRCVPISNHLYFYWYRQILGQKVEFLVSFYNNEISEKSEIFDDQFSVERPDGSNFTLKIRSTKLEDSAMYFCASSRGANQPQHFGDGTRLSIL.

The chain links TRBV25-1 to TRBJ2-3; the D is unclear. Trimming took off 2 bases at V and 3 bases at J, with 12 bases between the two ends. The CDR3 loop spans 15 amino acids. The germline V gene encodes CDR1 MGHDK and CDR2 SYGVNS. The DNA for the CDR3 is TGTGCCAGCAGTGAAGGGGTAGTTTTTACAGATACGCAGTATTTT. It specifies CASSEGVVFTDTQYF.

In this sample, this clone turned up once. This chain joins TRBV7-3 and TRBJ2-3, with 13 positions matching TRBD2. The germline V gene has CDR1 SGHTA and CDR2 FQGTGA. The CDR3 loop spans 18 amino acids. J gave up 0 bases and V 5 bases, and 8 bases lay outside the gene matches. The CDR3 protein is CASSRGLAGASSTDTQYF. CDR3 sequence (DNA): TGTGCCAGCAGCCGAGGACTAGCGGGGGCCTCTAGCACAGATACGCAGTATTTT.

The V and J genes are TRBV2 and TRBJ2-2; tentatively, D is TRBD1 (5 bases). The V and J ends lost 2 bases and 5 bases respectively, with 15 bases between them. The CDR3 is 16 amino acids. The V gene's germline CDR1 is SNHLY and CDR2 FYNNEI. The CDR3 DNA sequence: TGTGCCAGCAGTGAAATTGGGCAGGGTCTGACCGGGGAGCTGTTTTTT. Encoded protein: CASSEIGQGLTGELFF. The whole variable domain, remainder taken from reference TRBV2 and TRBJ2-2, is EPEVTQTPSHQVTQMGQEVILRCVPISNHLYFYWYRQILGQKVEFLVSFYNNEISEKSEIFDDQFSVERPDGSNFTLKIRSTKLEDSAMYFCASSEIGQGLTGELFFGEGSRLTVL.

This chain uses TRBV6-5 with TRBJ1-1; no firm D call. The CDR3 sequence is 16 residues long. V was pared by 2 bases and J by 4 bases, with 17 bases between. CDR1 and CDR2 (germline): MNHEY, SVGAGI. Written as DNA, the CDR3 is TGTGCCAGCAGTTACGTGAGGTTTGGGATGGTCACTGAAGCTTTCTTT. Its translation is CASSYVRFGMVTEAFF.

This clone was counted once. The V gene is TRBV2, the J gene TRBJ1-6; D is ambiguous. CDR3 length: 14 residues. V dropped 0 bases and J dropped 10 bases, with 10 bases sitting between them. The germline CDR1 and CDR2 sequences are SNHLY and FYNNEI. CDR3 in DNA: TGTGCCAGCAGTGAAGCGGGGTTTCGGTCACCCCTCCACTTT. It translates to CASSEAGFRSPLHF.

The chain has TRBV19 and TRBJ1-5; the D gene is possibly TRBD1 (5 bases). Per germline, CDR1 LNHDA and CDR2 SQIVND (reference sequence). The CDR3 covers 15 residues. Deletions cut 7 bases from V and 7 bases from J, with 20 bases between. DNA for the CDR3: TGTGCCAGTATGGAGCTTCAGGGTTCGCGCCAGCCCCAGCATTTT. Encoded protein: CASMELQGSRQPQHF. Combining the CDR3 with reference TRBV19 and TRBJ1-5 gives the whole variable domain DGGITQSPKYLFRKEGQNVTLSCEQNLNHDAMYWYRQDPGQGLRLIYYSQIVNDFQKGDIAEGYSVSREKKESFPLTVTSAQKNPTAFYLCASMELQGSRQPQHFGDGTRLSIL.

The table lists this clone with a few counts. The rearrangement uses TRBV6-5 and TRBJ2-1, with a weak D call TRBD1 (6 bases). The V end was cut by 4 bases, the J end by 6 bases, with 19 bases between. This CDR3 comprises 16 residues. The germline V gene encodes CDR1 MNHEY and CDR2 SVGAGI. The CDR3 spells CASSLAGTIHRNEQFF. CDR3 DNA sequence: TGTGCCAGCAGTTTGGCCGGGACAATACACCGCAATGAGCAGTTCTTC.

The rearrangement uses TRBV19 and TRBJ2-1, with D maybe TRBD1 (5 bases). This CDR3 is built from 12 residues. In germline, CDR1 is LNHDA, CDR2 SQIVND (reference sequence). Trimming took 4 bases from V and 9 from J, leaving 10 bases between them. The CDR3 region is CASSTTVFEQFF. DNA for the CDR3: TGTGCCAGTAGTACGACAGTTTTTGAGCAGTTCTTC.

The V gene is TRBV5-1, the J gene TRBJ2-1, with D possibly being TRBD1 (6 bases). Per germline, CDR1 SGHRS and CDR2 YFSETQ. Trimming removed 2 bases from V and 4 bases from J, with 22 bases in between. CDR3 length equals 18 residues. Here the CDR3 reads CASSFRGPGQPRYNEQFF. The CDR3 DNA reads as TGCGCCAGCAGCTTCCGTGGGCCCGGACAGCCAAGATACAATGAGCAGTTCTTC.

A single count supports this clone. CDR3 residues: CASSLAVLSTDTQYF. The CDR3 nucleotides read TGCGCCAGCAGCTTGGCAGTCCTCTCCACAGATACGCAGTATTTT. The rearrangement joins TRBV5-1 to TRBJ2-3; D not resolved. The CDR3 extends over 15 amino acids. Deletions cut 0 bases from V and 2 bases from J, with 10 bases between. Germline V CDR1 and CDR2: SGHRS, YFSETQ.